This T cell receptor (beta chain) was observed in a study of OX40 agonist ivuxolimab in advanced cancers. Whole-study context: Eligibility admitted prior anti-PD-1, anti-PD-L1 or anti-CTLA-4 therapy; around 41% had some.

Assay: immunoSEQ multiplex PCR; the TCRdb copy retains only in-frame clones and omits some. Of fewer than 85,000 clones detected, roughly 92% appear once; the ten largest clones hold less than 2.5%. Peripheral blood came from all dose cohorts at three timepoints. The CDR3 has 11 amino acids. V was clipped by 8 bases and J by 2 bases, with 7 bases between them. Germline CDR1 SGHTA, CDR2 FQGNSA. The chain recombines TRBV7-2 with TRBJ2-7; D unresolved. The starting material was CD4+ or CD8+ T cells sorted from blood, obtained in a trial of the OX40 agonist ivuxolimab. The sequence came from an adult with an advanced solid tumor such as melanoma, head and neck, liver or kidney cancer. This CDR3 reads CASGRPYEQYF. CDR3 coding DNA: TGTGCCAGCGGACGTCCCTACGAGCAGTACTTC.